A single sample is the source of the 4 T cell receptor beta chains below, sequenced in a study of cytomegalovirus exposure and HLA in healthy donors. The study ran its PCR with 60 Vbeta and 13 Jbeta primers. The assay was immunoSEQ multiplex PCR, and TCRdb's table has in-frame clones only and misses some. The sample has 200,000 to 250,000 clones; more than 70% are singletons. The sequencing sample was made of PBMCs. Receptors originate from a human donor in good health.

This rearrangement joins TRBV6-5 to TRBJ2-7; a weak D match, TRBD2 (5 bases). Germline-derived CDR1 and CDR2 are MNHEY and SVGAGI. Trimming pared 6 bases from V and 6 bases from J, leaving 12 bases between. This CDR3 spans 12 amino acids. The CDR3 coding sequence is TGTGCCAGCAGCCCGCGCCGGGGCGAGCAGTACTTC. It yields the protein CASSPRRGEQYF.

The V gene is TRBV15, the J gene TRBJ2-5; D is unresolved. The CDR3 sequence is 13 residues long. Deletions cut 3 bases from V and 5 bases from J, with 10 bases between. Germline CDR1 is LNHNV and CDR2 is YYDKDF (reference sequence). CDR3 in DNA: TGTGCCACCAGCAGGAGGTTGGTGGAGACCCAGTACTTC. This sequence encodes CATSRRLVETQYF.

The chain has TRBV11-2 and TRBJ2-1, with TRBD2 matching over 13 bases. Looked up from germline, CDR1 is SGHAT and CDR2 is FQNNGV. The CDR3 length is 17 residues. As DNA, the CDR3 is TGTGCGTCGTGGGGACTAGCGGGATCCTTCTCCTACAATGAGCAGTTCTTC. Its protein is CASWGLAGSFSYNEQFF. Complete variable domain (other parts from reference TRBV11-2 and TRBJ2-1): EAGVAQSPRYKIIEKRQSVAFWCNPISGHATLYWYQQILGQGPKLLIQFQNNGVVDDSQLPKDRFSAERLKGVDSTLKIQPAKLEDSAVYLCASWGLAGSFSYNEQFFGPGTRLTVL.

This chain connects TRBV7-9 to TRBJ2-1; 8 nucleotides agree with TRBD2. The CDR3 extends over 15 amino acids. The germline V gene encodes CDR1 SEHNR and CDR2 FQNEAQ (reference sequence). J was trimmed by 4 bases and V by 1 base; bases with no gene match: 3. The CDR3 DNA sequence: TGTGCCAGCAGCTTAGTTCTAGCGGGTTACAATGAGCAGTTCTTC. Translating it yields CASSLVLAGYNEQFF.